This is a list of T cell receptor beta chains from one sample in a study of CD8+CD57+ T cells in acquired aplastic anemia. One entry per CDR3 protein, called by TCRdb with MiXCR from the reads. The data show under 250,000 distinct CDR3 sequences, with about 60% seen just once and under 60% held by the top ten. The sample consisted of sorted CD4+, CD8+, or CD8+CD57+ T cells (not recorded which) from PBMCs. The receptors stem from a human donor with aplastic anemia. Both conserved end residues are part of each CDR3. D genes are given only for firm matches. Clone size is stated in some rows and not others, as once, few, many or a class when expanded.

D	size	V	length	J	CDR3	DNA
TRBD1	many	TRBV7-2	15	TRBJ1-2	CASSFGDSVLYGYTF	TGTGCCAGCAGCTTTGGGGACAGCGTCCTATATGGCTACACCTTC
TRBD2	once	TRBV24-1	16	TRBJ2-1	CATSATTSGRSDEQFF	TGTGCCACCAGTGCCACAACTAGCGGGAGATCCGATGAGCAGTTCTTC
-	-	TRBV29-1	11	TRBJ1-1	CSVARAAEAFF	TGCAGCGTTGCCAGGGCCGCTGAAGCTTTCTTT
-	-	TRBV9	13	TRBJ2-7	CASSVEGDDEQYF	TGTGCCAGCAGCGTAGAAGGGGACGACGAGCAGTACTTC
-	-	TRBV30	16	TRBJ1-2	CAWSVPYLRGIYGYTF	TGTGCCTGGAGTGTACCTTACCTAAGGGGAATATATGGCTACACCTTC
TRBD2	few	TRBV9	14	TRBJ2-1	CASSVGLAGSEQFF	TGTGCCAGCAGCGTAGGCCTAGCGGGCTCTGAGCAGTTCTTC
-	-	TRBV4-3	13	TRBJ2-1	CASSQDWAREQFF	TGCGCCAGCAGCCAAGATTGGGCACGTGAGCAGTTCTTC
TRBD2	-	TRBV9	17	TRBJ2-1	CASSDELASALNNEQFF	TGTGCCAGCAGCGACGAACTAGCGTCCGCCCTTAACAATGAGCAGTTCTTC
-	-	TRBV5-1	14	TRBJ2-7	CASSLAGDGYEQYF	TGCGCCAGCAGCTTGGCCGGGGACGGCTACGAGCAGTACTTC
-	-	TRBV19	15	TRBJ1-3	CASSLTWGSGNTIYF	TGTGCCAGTAGTCTAACCTGGGGTTCTGGAAACACCATATATTTT
TRBD1	-	TRBV9	12	TRBJ1-6	CASGQVNSPLHF	TGTGCCTCGGGACAGGTTAATTCACCCCTCCACTTT
-	-	TRBV2	14	TRBJ1-1	CASSEGQGNTEAFF	TGTGCCAGCAGTGAAGGGCAGGGGAACACTGAAGCTTTCTTT
TRBD1	-	TRBV15	16	TRBJ2-7	CATSSSRSAQGYVQYF	TGTGCCACCAGCAGCTCCAGGTCGGCACAGGGGTACGTGCAGTACTTC
-	-	TRBV14	15	TRBJ2-7	CASSHPLGRIYEQYF	TGTGCCAGCAGCCACCCCTTGGGACGGATTTACGAGCAGTACTTC
TRBD1	-	TRBV15	16	TRBJ2-7	CATSSSKRDRYYEQYF	TGTGCCACCAGCAGCTCCAAAAGGGACAGGTACTACGAGCAGTACTTC
TRBD1	-	TRBV6-1	15	TRBJ1-4	CASSAEGQGGEKLFF	TGTGCCAGCAGTGCCGAAGGACAGGGCGGCGAAAAACTGTTTTTT
-	few	TRBV10-2	15	TRBJ1-1	CASSPDGEGYTEAFF	TGCGCCAGCAGTCCCGACGGTGAGGGGTACACTGAAGCTTTCTTT
-	many	TRBV5-1	14	TRBJ2-5	CASSLVGPPETQYF	TGCGCCAGCAGCTTGGTTGGCCCCCCCGAGACCCAGTACTTC
-	-	TRBV19	13	TRBJ1-4	CASKTRNNEKLFF	TGTGCCAGTAAGACTCGTAATAATGAAAAACTGTTTTTT
TRBD2	many	TRBV28	18	TRBJ2-7	CASSFLAVSGGPGDEQYF	TGTGCCAGCAGTTTTTTGGCGGTTAGCGGGGGTCCCGGGGACGAGCAGTACTTC
TRBD2	-	TRBV13	12	TRBJ2-7	CASSLTSSEQYF	TGTGCCAGCAGCTTGACTAGCTCAGAGCAGTACTTC
-	-	TRBV7-3	16	TRBJ1-2	CASSLDFSVYADGYTF	TGTGCCAGCAGCTTAGATTTTTCAGTTTACGCCGATGGCTACACCTTC
TRBD1	-	TRBV13	14	TRBJ1-2	CASSQGQAGYGYTF	TGTGCCAGCAGCCAGGGACAGGCGGGCTATGGCTACACCTTC
-	-	TRBV20-1	15	TRBJ2-3	CSARDGRTNTDTQYF	TGCAGTGCTAGAGATGGACGGACCAACACAGATACGCAGTATTTC
-	-	TRBV6-6	17	TRBJ1-2	CASSYSAPSTGNYGYTF	TGTGCCAGCAGTTACTCGGCCCCCTCCACAGGGAACTATGGCTACACCTTC
-	-	TRBV11-1	15	TRBJ2-1	CASSLTGTQYNEQFF	TGTGCCAGCAGCTTAACCGGGACGCAGTACAATGAGCAGTTCTTC
-	many	TRBV12-3/TRBV12-4	15	TRBJ2-3	CASSSTQEGADTQYF	TGTGCCAGCAGTTCAACCCAAGAGGGGGCAGATACGCAGTATTTT
-	-	TRBV19	14	TRBJ2-7	CASSKGHLAYEQYF	TGTGCCAGTAGTAAGGGACATCTAGCCTACGAGCAGTACTTC
TRBD1	medium-sized	TRBV10-1	12	TRBJ1-2	CANPRRGHGYTF	TGCGCCAACCCGCGGAGGGGGCATGGCTACACCTTC
-	-	TRBV20-1	13	TRBJ1-2	CSAPPLSTGGYTF	TGCAGTGCTCCACCCCTCTCAACAGGCGGCTACACCTTC
-	few	TRBV24-1	14	TRBJ2-5	CATSDPTSLETQYF	TGTGCCACCAGTGACCCGACTAGTTTGGAGACCCAGTACTTC
-	once	TRBV6-1	16	TRBJ2-5	CASSEFPVTGQETQYF	TGTGCCAGCAGTGAATTCCCCGTGACAGGACAAGAGACCCAGTACTTC
-	-	TRBV5-6	13	TRBJ2-1	CASSFWSYNEQFF	TGTGCCAGCAGCTTCTGGTCCTACAATGAGCAGTTCTTC